The clone carrying this TCR beta chain occurred once. This entry comes from a study of blood T cell repertoires in COVID-19. Study-wide context: From T cells, B-cell-depleted T cells, or PBMCs came the material, which was cDNA or gDNA.

Trimming pared 2 bases from V and 10 bases from J, leaving 12 bases between. Germline V lookup: CDR1 MGHRA, CDR2 YSYEKL. The CDR3 is 13 residues long. The age range of participants was 18 to 89 years, with residence in about 25 US areas. Clinical history as reported by participants underpinned cohort assignment. How the authors handled the data: Amplifying reference gene primers gave estimates of nucleated cell counts. The assay was immunoSEQ multiplex PCR, and TCRdb's table has in-frame clones only and misses some. The DNA gave D and trimming, while V, J and clone size come from that table. The table has 150,000 to 180,000 clones, about 88% seen once; the top ten hold 7.3%.

This receptor was identified in a man aged 50 or older who had recovered from COVID-19. Input material: PBMCs or T cells enriched from blood (not recorded which). This sequence joins TRBV4-1 and TRBJ1-5; D remains unclear. CDR3 DNA: TGCGCCAGCAGCCAAAGCCCCTCACTACCCCAGCATTTT. It specifies CASSQSPSLPQHF.